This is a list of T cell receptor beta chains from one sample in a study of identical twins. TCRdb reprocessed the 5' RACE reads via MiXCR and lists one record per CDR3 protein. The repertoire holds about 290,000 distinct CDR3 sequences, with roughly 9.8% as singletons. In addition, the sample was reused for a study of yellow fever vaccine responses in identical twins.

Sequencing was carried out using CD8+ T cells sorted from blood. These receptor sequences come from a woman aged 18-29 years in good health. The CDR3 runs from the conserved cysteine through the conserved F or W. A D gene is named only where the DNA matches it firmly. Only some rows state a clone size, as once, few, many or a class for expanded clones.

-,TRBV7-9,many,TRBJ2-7,TGTGCCAGCAGCTCGCCTTTGGTTTACGAGCAGTACTTC,CASSSPLVYEQYF
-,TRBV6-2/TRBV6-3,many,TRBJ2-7,TGTGCCAGCAGTTACGTCAGGGACACCACCTACGAGCAGTACTTC,CASSYVRDTTYEQYF
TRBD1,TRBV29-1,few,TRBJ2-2,TGCAGCGTTGAACTGTCTGGGACAGGGGTTAACGGGGAGCTGTTTTTT,CSVELSGTGVNGELFF
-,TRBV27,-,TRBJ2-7,TGTGCCAGCAGTTTAGGTAGTGGTTGGGGGCGATACGAGCAGTACTTC,CASSLGSGWGRYEQYF
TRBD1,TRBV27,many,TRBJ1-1,TGTGCCAGCAGTCTCTCCGGGACAGGGGCGACTGAAGCTTTCTTT,CASSLSGTGATEAFF
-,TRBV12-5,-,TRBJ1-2,TGTGCTAGTGGTTTAAGTTTCGGGGATAACTATGGCTACACCTTC,CASGLSFGDNYGYTF
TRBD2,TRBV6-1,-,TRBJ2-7,TGTGCCAGCAGCAATAGCGGGGGGGCTTCGGAGCAGTACTTC,CASSNSGGASEQYF
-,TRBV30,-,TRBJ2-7,TGTGCCTGGAGTGTAGTGGAGGCCATAGGCGAGCAGTACTTC,CAWSVVEAIGEQYF
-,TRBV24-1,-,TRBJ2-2,TGTGCCACCAGTGATTTGGCCGGCACCGGGGAGCTGTTTTTT,CATSDLAGTGELFF
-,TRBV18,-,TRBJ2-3,TGTGCCAGCTCACCACTCAAGGGTTCGGATACGCAGTATTTT,CASSPLKGSDTQYF
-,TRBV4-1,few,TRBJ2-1,TGCGCCAGCAGCCAAGATGTATCCGTGGGGAGGCGATTCAATGAGCAGTTCTTC,CASSQDVSVGRRFNEQFF
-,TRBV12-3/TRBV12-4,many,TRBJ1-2,TGTGCCAGCGTTACCATTGGATTGGGCTCGGATGGCTACACCTTC,CASVTIGLGSDGYTF
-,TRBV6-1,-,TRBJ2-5,TGTGCCAGCAGGGGCAGGACAGATATTTGGGAGACCCAGTACTTC,CASRGRTDIWETQYF
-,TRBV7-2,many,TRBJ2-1,TGTGCCAGCAGCTTGCTTGGAGGGAGTGAGAATGAGCAGTTCTTC,CASSLLGGSENEQFF
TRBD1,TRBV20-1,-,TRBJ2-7,TGCAGTGCCGTGACAGGGGCCTACGAGCAGTACTTC,CSAVTGAYEQYF
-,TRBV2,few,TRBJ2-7,TGTGCCAGCAGTGGGGGGGCGGGGCAGGACACACACTCCTACGAGCAGTACTTC,CASSGGAGQDTHSYEQYF
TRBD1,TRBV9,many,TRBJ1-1,TGTGCCAGCAGCGTCCGGGACAGAGGGGACACTGAAGCTTTCTTT,CASSVRDRGDTEAFF
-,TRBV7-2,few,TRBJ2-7,TGTGCCAGCAGCGCCGGGGGGCCCTACGAGCAGTACTTC,CASSAGGPYEQYF
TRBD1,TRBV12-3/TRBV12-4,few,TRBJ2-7,TGTGCCAGCAGCTCCCCGGGACAGGGGGAATACGAGCAGTACTTC,CASSSPGQGEYEQYF
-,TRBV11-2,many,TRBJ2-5,TGTGCCAGCAGCTGGACGCAAGAGACCCAGTACTTC,CASSWTQETQYF
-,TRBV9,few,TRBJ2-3,TGTGCCAGCAGCGATGGGTACTCCGCCGATACGCAGTATTTT,CASSDGYSADTQYF
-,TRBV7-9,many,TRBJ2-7,TGTGCCAGCAGCTTAGCGGAAAAATCCTACGAGCAGTACTTC,CASSLAEKSYEQYF
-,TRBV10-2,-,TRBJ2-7,TGCGCCAGCACTCCACGGGGCAGGTCCTACGAGCAGTACTTC,CASTPRGRSYEQYF
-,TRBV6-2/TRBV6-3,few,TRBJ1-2,TGTGCCAGCAGTACCGCCCCGGACGGGTCCCCATATGGCTACACCTTC,CASSTAPDGSPYGYTF
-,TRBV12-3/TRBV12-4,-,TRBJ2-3,TGTGCCAGCAGTTTCGGAGTAGATACGCAGTATTTT,CASSFGVDTQYF
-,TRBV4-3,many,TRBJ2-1,TGCGCCAGCAGCCAAGATCTCGCGGGAACCTACAATGAGCAGTTCTTC,CASSQDLAGTYNEQFF
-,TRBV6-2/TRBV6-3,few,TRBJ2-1,TGTGCCAGCAGTTACAAGCCTCAATTATGGAAGTTCTTC,CASSYKPQLWKFF
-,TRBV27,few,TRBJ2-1,TGTGCCAGCAGTTTATCTACCTCCTACAATGAGCAGTTCTTC,CASSLSTSYNEQFF
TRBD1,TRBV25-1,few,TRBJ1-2,TGTGCCAGCAACACAGGGGCGGGGGGCTACACCTTC,CASNTGAGGYTF
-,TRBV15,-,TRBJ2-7,TGTGCCACCAGCGGGGGCACCTACGAGCAGTACTTC,CATSGGTYEQYF
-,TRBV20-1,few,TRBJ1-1,TGCAGTGCTAGAGATATGGGCGGGGTCTCTTTGAACACTGAAGCTTTCTTT,CSARDMGGVSLNTEAFF
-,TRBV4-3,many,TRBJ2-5,TGCGCCAGCAGCCAAGGGACAGACCAAGAGACCCAGTACTTC,CASSQGTDQETQYF
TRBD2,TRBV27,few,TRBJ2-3,TGTGCCAGCAGTTTGGGGGCCACGGGACTAGCGGGGTCTAGCACAGATACGCAGTATTTT,CASSLGATGLAGSSTDTQYF
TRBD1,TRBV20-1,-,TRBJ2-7,TGCAGTGCTAGAGGGGGGGACAGGGCTCCCTACGAGCAGTACTTC,CSARGGDRAPYEQYF
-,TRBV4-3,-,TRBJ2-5,TGCGCCAGCAGCCAAGGGCGGGCAGGGTGGGAGACCCAGTACTTC,CASSQGRAGWETQYF
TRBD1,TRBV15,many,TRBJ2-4,TGTGCCACCAGCAGAGATAGTTTGGGGACAGGGCGTTCCAAAAACATTCAGTACTTC,CATSRDSLGTGRSKNIQYF
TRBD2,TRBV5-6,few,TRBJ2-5,TGTGCCAGCAGCGCGACCGGGACTAGCGGGAGGTTTGTCCAAGAGACCCAGTACTTC,CASSATGTSGRFVQETQYF
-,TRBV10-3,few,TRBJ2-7,TGTGCCATCAGTGATCCCCCACGGCTAACGGGTCAGTACTTC,CAISDPPRLTGQYF
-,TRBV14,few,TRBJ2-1,TGTGCCAGCAGCCAAGATATAGCGACAATCAATGAGCAGTTCTTC,CASSQDIATINEQFF
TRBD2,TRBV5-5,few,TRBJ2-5,TGTGCCAGCAGCTTGACTAGCGGGACGGTGCAAGAGACCCAGTACTTC,CASSLTSGTVQETQYF
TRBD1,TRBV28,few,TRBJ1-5,TGTGCCAGCAGGCCCCATGGGACAGGGGTTCAGCCCCAGCATTTT,CASRPHGTGVQPQHF
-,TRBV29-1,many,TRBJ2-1,TGCAGCGTTGTAGGAACTAGCACCTACAATGAGCAGTTCTTC,CSVVGTSTYNEQFF
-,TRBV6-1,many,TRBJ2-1,TGTGCCAGCAGACCCCCAACTAGCAACAATGAGCAGTTCTTC,CASRPPTSNNEQFF
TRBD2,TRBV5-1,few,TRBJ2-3,TGCGCCAGCAGCTTGGTGGTTGCTAGCGGAGCCACAGATACGCAGTATTTT,CASSLVVASGATDTQYF
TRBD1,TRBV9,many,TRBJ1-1,TGTGCCAGCAGCCCGACAGGGGTGAACACTGAAGCTTTCTTT,CASSPTGVNTEAFF
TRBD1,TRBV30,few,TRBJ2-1,TGTGCCTGGAATTCGGGACAGGGACACAATGAGCAGTTCTTC,CAWNSGQGHNEQFF
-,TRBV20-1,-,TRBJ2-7,TGCAGTGCTAGAGATTTCCGGCCGTACGAGCAGTACTTC,CSARDFRPYEQYF
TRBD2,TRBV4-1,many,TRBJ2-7,TGCGCCAGCAGCCCGGACCAAGCGGGACTAGCGGACTCCTACGAGCAGTACTTC,CASSPDQAGLADSYEQYF
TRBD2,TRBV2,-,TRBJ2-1,TGTGCCAGCACCGAGACTAGCGAAAGGGCAAATGAGCAGTTCTTC,CASTETSERANEQFF